This passage covers 20 T cell receptor beta chains from one sample sequenced in a study of blood T cell repertoires in COVID-19. Generated by immunoSEQ multiplex PCR, the TCRdb table keeps only in-frame clones and is missing some. This table has 84,000 or so clones, around four fifths appearing once. The sequenced material came from peripheral blood. The receptors derive from a man aged 70-80 years with acute or convalescent COVID-19.

V gene TRBV7-8 combines with J gene TRBJ2-3; weak D call: TRBD2 (7 bases). CDR3 size: 13 residues. Germline V gives CDR1 SGHVS, CDR2 FQNEAQ. The ends were cut back, 6 bases at V and 2 bases at J, with 9 bases in the middle. The CDR3 protein is CASRGGATDTQYF. For the CDR3, the DNA is TGTGCCAGCAGGGGGGGGGCCACAGATACGCAGTATTTT.

The rearrangement links TRBV6-5 to TRBJ2-2; D is unresolved. V was clipped by 6 bases and J by 7 bases, with 15 bases between them. The germline V gene encodes CDR1 MNHEY and CDR2 SVGAGI. CDR3 length: 14 residues. The CDR3 DNA reads TGTGCCAGCAGGCCGGTTAGCCTGAGCGGGGAGCTGTTTTTT. As protein: CASRPVSLSGELFF.

The chain combines TRBV7-2 with TRBJ1-3; 7 bases map to TRBD1. V shed 5 bases, J shed 3 bases, and the junction held 4 bases outside the gene matches. The CDR3 is 14 residues long. Germline V gives CDR1 SGHTA, CDR2 FQGNSA. The CDR3 protein is CASSQDRLGNTIYF. For the CDR3, the DNA is TGTGCCAGCAGCCAGGACAGGCTTGGAAACACCATATATTTT.

V is TRBV19 and J is TRBJ1-2, with D hard to call. CDR1 and CDR2 from the germline V gene are LNHDA and SQIVND (reference sequence). Trimming pared 4 bases from V and 0 bases from J, leaving 15 bases between. The CDR3 covers 16 residues. The CDR3 region has the DNA TGTGCCAGTAGTAGCCAGACGGGTTTAGCTAACTATGGCTACACCTTC. Translating it yields CASSSQTGLANYGYTF.

The J gene is TRBJ2-2, the V gene TRBV10-1; possible D gene TRBD1, 6 bases. The CDR3 is 13 amino acids. Trimming removed 6 bases at V and 4 bases at J, with 9 bases between. CDR1 WNHNN and CDR2 SYGVQD come from the germline V gene (reference sequence). The CDR3 DNA is TGCGCCAGCAGGGACAGTTCCACCGGGGAGCTGTTTTTT. Translation: CASRDSSTGELFF.

The chain combines TRBV7-3 with TRBJ2-2; 9 bases are shared with TRBD2. Per the germline V gene, CDR1 is SGHTA and CDR2 is FQGTGA. V was pared by 4 bases and J by 5 bases, with 11 bases of the junction left unmatched. The CDR3 covers 17 residues. CDR3 in amino acids: CASSSRGVAGVTGELFF. The CDR3 DNA follows: TGTGCCAGCAGCTCCCGAGGGGTAGCGGGGGTTACCGGGGAGCTGTTTTTT.

This clone was detected only a few times. This chain links TRBV4-1 with TRBJ2-7, with D unresolved. Germline-derived CDR1 and CDR2 are MGHRA and YSYEKL. The ends were cut back, 4 bases at V and 1 base at J, with 14 bases in the middle. The CDR3 loop spans 15 amino acids. CDR3 protein: CASSLSVTVSYEQYV. In nucleotides, the CDR3 is TGCGCCAGCAGCCTGAGCGTAACGGTTTCCTACGAGCAGTACGTC.

The CDR3 nucleotides read TGTGCCACCAGCGTATTGAGGAACACTGAAGCTTTCTTT. Its translation is CATSVLRNTEAFF. The chain has TRBV15 and TRBJ1-1; no clear D gene. The CDR3 consists of 13 residues. Germline values: CDR1 LNHNV, CDR2 YYDKDF (reference sequence). V was pared by 5 bases and J by 1 base, with 8 bases between.

The chain is built from TRBV5-5 and TRBJ1-3; no definite D call. CDR1 SGHKS and CDR2 YYEKEE come from the germline V gene (reference sequence). This CDR3 spans 14 amino acids. Trimming cost V 3 bases and J 5 bases, with 12 bases left between them. The CDR3 reads CASSYASGRNTIYF. DNA of the CDR3: TGTGCCAGCAGCTACGCAAGCGGTCGAAACACCATATATTTT.

The chain recombines TRBV5-6 with TRBJ1-1; the match to TRBD1 covers 10 bases. The V gene end was trimmed by 5 bases and the J gene end by 1 base; junction bases not matched to a gene: 8. The germline CDR1 and CDR2 sequences are SGHDT and YYEEEE. This CDR3 spans 16 amino acids. The chain's CDR3 is CASSPDRGMWNTEAFF. DNA for the CDR3: TGTGCCAGCAGTCCGGACAGGGGGATGTGGAACACTGAAGCTTTCTTT.

The chain recombines TRBV3-1 (or the pseudogene TRBV3-2) with TRBJ2-2; TRBD2 agrees at 13 bases. The J segment lost 4 bases and the V segment lost 5 bases, leaving 10 bases of the junction unmatched. Germline CDR1 reads LGHDT; CDR2 reads YNNKEL (reference sequence). This CDR3 has 18 amino acids. In DNA, the CDR3 is TGTGCCAGCAGCAAGTGGACTAGCGGGGGACCTCTCACCGGGGAGCTGTTTTTT. This translates into CASSKWTSGGPLTGELFF.

This chain connects TRBV5-1 to TRBJ2-7, with 7 nucleotides matching TRBD1. In germline, CDR1 is SGHRS, CDR2 YFSETQ. Losses at the gene ends were 4 bases for V and 1 base for J; bases not matched to a gene: 5. The CDR3 sequence is 14 residues long. The CDR3 bases are TGCGCCAGCAGCCTCCGGGACAGTTCCTACGAGCAGTACTTC. It translates to CASSLRDSSYEQYF.

This rearrangement joins TRBV5-4 to TRBJ2-2, with a tentative D call TRBD2 (6 bases). The CDR3 totals 16 residues. Looked up from germline, CDR1 is SGHNT and CDR2 is YYREEE (reference sequence). V lost 4 bases and J lost 1, with 14 bases in between. CDR3 DNA: TGTGCCAGCAGCATAAAGTCGCGGGGGAACACCGGGGAGCTGTTTTTT. Translation: CASSIKSRGNTGELFF.

This clone was recorded once. The chain combines TRBV3-1 (or the pseudogene TRBV3-2) with TRBJ2-1; 15 bases are a match to TRBD2. CDR3 length: 20 residues. Germline lookup yields CDR1 LGHDT and CDR2 YNNKEL (reference sequence). The V and J ends lost 5 bases and 0 bases, in that order; junction bases with no gene match: 11. The CDR3 is CASSRYTGTSGGSSYNEQFF. DNA for the CDR3: TGTGCCAGCAGCAGATATACCGGGACTAGCGGGGGGAGCTCCTACAATGAGCAGTTCTTC.

This sequence joins TRBV5-1 and TRBJ2-6, with 7 bases that match TRBD1. Unmatched junction bases numbered 7, after V lost 4 bases and J lost 0 bases. The CDR3 runs 17 residues. Per germline, CDR1 SGHRS and CDR2 YFSETQ. DNA of the CDR3: TGCGCCAGCAGCCCGACGACAGGGCACTCTGGGGCCAACGTCCTGACTTTC. Protein: CASSPTTGHSGANVLTF.

This sequence joins TRBV4-1 and TRBJ1-5; 7 positions agree with TRBD1. V dropped 3 bases and J dropped 2; count of bases not matched to a gene: 7. This CDR3 is built from 16 residues. The germline V gene encodes CDR1 MGHRA and CDR2 YSYEKL. CDR3: CASSQVTGKGNQPQHF. The CDR3 bases are TGCGCCAGCAGCCAGGTGACAGGGAAGGGCAATCAGCCCCAGCATTTT.

The chain recombines TRBV19 with TRBJ1-4; D is ambiguous. Germline CDR1 and CDR2: LNHDA and SQIVND (reference sequence). The V end lost 5 bases, the J end lost 8 bases, and 15 bases lay between the germline ends. This CDR3 has 14 amino acids. The CDR3 region has the DNA TGTGCCAGTAGTTCGTGGGCATTGGTCGAAAAACTGTTTTTT. Its protein product is CASSSWALVEKLFF. The full variable domain, in which reference TRBV19 and TRBJ1-4 provide the parts outside the CDR3, is DGGITQSPKYLFRKEGQNVTLSCEQNLNHDAMYWYRQDPGQGLRLIYYSQIVNDFQKGDIAEGYSVSREKKESFPLTVTSAQKNPTAFYLCASSSWALVEKLFFGSGTQLSVL.

The genes are TRBV20-1 and TRBJ2-7, with TRBD1 as a possible D gene (6 bases). Germline CDR1 reads DFQATT; CDR2 reads SNEGSKA (reference sequence). CDR3 length: 14 residues. V was clipped by 3 bases and J by 4 bases, with 16 bases between them. The CDR3 spells CSASRRQGTYEQYF. CDR3 nucleotide sequence: TGCAGTGCTAGTAGGAGGCAGGGGACGTACGAGCAGTACTTC.

The genes are TRBV5-3 and TRBJ2-7; TRBD2 is a possible D gene (5 bases). TRBV5-3 is assigned to the ORF class and has an uncertain function. The V end lost 3 bases, the J end lost 6 bases, and 13 bases lay between the germline ends. The CDR3 consists of 13 residues. CDR3 nucleotide sequence: TGTGCCAGAAGCTCCGGGATGAAGGTCGAGCAGTACTTC. This sequence encodes CARSSGMKVEQYF.

This clone was counted a few times. The chain combines TRBV2 with TRBJ1-2; weak D call: TRBD1 (5 bases). CDR1 and CDR2 (germline): SNHLY, FYNNEI. The CDR3 loop spans 12 amino acids. V was clipped by 6 bases and J by 8 bases, with 13 bases between them. As DNA, the CDR3 is TGTGCCAGCAGACTACAGGCCTGGGGCTACACCTTC. It specifies CASRLQAWGYTF. Full variable domain (rest looked up from reference TRBV2 and TRBJ1-2): EPEVTQTPSHQVTQMGQEVILRCVPISNHLYFYWYRQILGQKVEFLVSFYNNEISEKSEIFDDQFSVERPDGSNFTLKIRSTKLEDSAMYFCASRLQAWGYTFGSGTRLTVV.